Listed here is a single TCR beta chain. This receptor's antigen is unknown. Per-base qualities were not stored, and no clone one base away is much larger. TCRbeta CDR3 regions were amplified from genomic DNA using the immunoSEQ Assay, a bias-controlled multiplex PCR. Per the original workflow: The number of nucleated cells in each sample was estimated from the amplification of reference gene primers within the assay. To quantify the absolute abundance of each unique TCRbeta CDR3 rearrangement, sequence reads were collapsed and filtered. Productive Simpson clonality was computed per sample as the square root of Simpson's diversity index over productive rearrangements. TCRdb retrieved this table from immuneACCESS and kept in-frame rearrangements only. Not all clones are present; in checked studies, unresolved V genes account for under half, and no reason is known for the remainder. D and trimming were read from the DNA, whereas the V and J calls and clone size are those reported in that table. This sample lists more than 150,000 clones; more than 70% were detected once. The top ten clones comprise approximately 3% of the sample.

This sample was taken from a study of blood T cell repertoires in COVID-19 (TCRdb year 2020). Study-wide context: Samples covering the acute and convalescent phases of COVID-19 were provided by collaborators in the United States, Italy and Spain. The material from the prospective study consisted of cDNA or gDNA derived from T cells, B-cell-depleted T cells, or PBMCs. Deeply sampled blood TCRbeta repertoires from subjects exposed to, actively infected with, or recovered from COVID-19 were included in the dataset. The repertoires were released in a freely available public database intended as a resource for research on the immune response to SARS-CoV-2. The samples were drawn from the first 160 participants of the ongoing ImmuneRACE study and from 1,254 subjects provided by 6 global collaborators. A de-identified subject ID, COVID-19 status, age in years and sex were almost always included in the sample metadata. Where available, HLA class I and class II types were taken from metadata supplied by the sample provider and were not determined by assay-based typing. The full study reports these points: Clinical and demographic metadata were provided uncurated, with the amount varying by source and participant.

Relative to germline, V is 4 bases shorter and J is 6 bases shorter, with 8 bases between their ends. Reading the germline V gene gives CDR1 SGHRS and CDR2 YFSETQ. The CDR3 runs 12 amino acids, cysteine and phenylalanine included. Just the 36-base CDR3 DNA is kept, in frame starting at base 1. The collaborating institutions used their own protocols to collect whole blood in K2EDTA tubes. For TCRbeta analysis, collaborator samples were shipped as frozen whole blood, as isolated PBMCs, or as DNA extracted from either sample type. The specimen was peripheral blood. The chain links TRBV5-1 with TRBJ2-1; the D gene assignment is ambiguous. The TCR was taken from a man in his 60s with acute or convalescent COVID-19. The CDR3 loop reads CASSTPSNEQFF. The DNA sequence is as follows: TGCGCCAGCAGCACCCCCAGCAATGAGCAGTTCTTC.